This TCR beta chain was identified in a study of T-cell memory formation after mild COVID-19 (dated by TCRdb to 2020 to 2023). Background on the whole study: TCR sequence clusters from the two donors were largely donor specific. Two young, previously healthy adult volunteers made up the cohort, one male and one female. In a couple of donors, T-cell clones that expanded and contracted after mild COVID-19 were tracked by sequencing TCRalpha and TCRbeta repertoires over time. Points the paper makes about the study in general: Some responding clones were found in pre-infection memory, which suggests that pre-existing cross-reactive memory T cells took part in the SARS-CoV-2 response. SARS-CoV-2 specificity of the second-wave clones peaking on day 37 was not confirmed. Contracting CD4+ clones were located mainly in the CM and EM memory subsets, whereas CD8+ clones were found to be enriched in EMRA. Only two mild cases were covered by the study, and larger cohorts that include severe cases with pre-infection samples were considered necessary. Clones that contracted from day 15 to 85 showed balanced CD4/CD8 phenotypes, whereas a second wave of clones that expanded from day 15 to 37 leaned towards CD4+.

Sequencing relied on an Illumina NovaSeq 6000. TCRalpha and TCRbeta cDNA libraries were built by 5'RACE with constant-segment primers, adding sample barcodes and unique molecular identifiers. Trizol reagent was used to extract RNA from every sample. Amplification of the libraries took two PCR steps, and the second step added a second sample barcode plus Illumina TruSeq adapters. Sequencing of the libraries was done on an Illumina NovaSeq, producing 2 x 150 bp paired-end reads. In the original analysis: Reads were demultiplexed and collapsed into UMI-guided consensus sequences with migec v1.2.7. With mixcr v2.1.11, UMI consensuses were aligned to TRA and TRB V and J templates and assembled into clonotypes. A clonotype was counted as expanded or contracted only if both edgeR and NoisET called the change significant, with noise models trained on biological replicates. For edgeR calls, the cutoffs were a false discovery rate-adjusted p below 0.01 and a log2 fold-change threshold of 1. As an exploratory analysis of dynamics, PCA with hierarchical clustering was applied to max-normalized trajectories of the 1000 most abundant clonotypes. Separately sequenced CD4+ and CD8+ repertoires were used to assign the CD4 or CD8 phenotype of responding clones. TCRdb reprocessed the public reads (quality trimming at Q25 with fastp, clone calling with MiXCR) and kept in-frame beta chains. Every CDR3 protein is listed once, alongside the most common genes and DNA of its rows. The V and J calls were not made by the authors but by TCRdb's processing. The sample table records a few hundred thousand distinct CDR3 sequences; more than 20% of these occur just once. The ten top clones hold 7% to 9.5% of the sample.

Trimming removed 1 base from V and 5 bases from J, leaving 7 bases between the germline ends. Reading the germline V gene gives CDR1 SGDLS and CDR2 YYNGEE. From its cysteine to its phenylalanine, the CDR3 spans 13 amino acids. The only DNA kept is the CDR3, 39 bases in frame from the first base. PBMCs were isolated by Ficoll-Paque density gradient centrifugation. Concerning this clonotype itself: Its antigen is currently not known. No base quality information exists; no much larger clone differs at one position.

In this chain, TRBV9 is recombined with TRBJ2-4, with the D gene not clear enough to name. Input material: PBMCs or a T cell subset sorted from them (not recorded which). The TCR comes from an adult woman who had mild COVID-19 (a few samples of this study predate the infection). The sample titles of this study are shuffled in the database, so cell type and time point are left out; the donor was told from shared clones. The sequenced DNA: TGTGCCAGCAGCGTACCAGGAGAAAACATTCAGTACTTC. This encodes CASSVPGENIQYF.